The 17 T cell receptor beta chains listed next were all sequenced from one sample in a study of cytomegalovirus exposure and HLA in healthy donors. Vbeta (60) and Jbeta (13) primers were used in the PCR. Sequencing was performed with immunoSEQ multiplex PCR; in TCRdb, only in-frame clones are kept and a portion is missing. The table lists 130,000 to 150,000 clones, approximately 68% of them singletons. Sequenced sample: PBMCs. Receptors were obtained from a man in his forties in good health and CMV-seronegative.

The genes are TRBV2 and TRBJ2-7; TRBD2 matches at 9 bases. The CDR3 spans 14 residues. Trimming at V came to 3 bases and at J to 6 bases, leaving 6 bases not matched to a gene. In germline, CDR1 is SNHLY, CDR2 FYNNEI. Here the CDR3 reads CASSDWLAGLEQYF. The CDR3 DNA sequence: TGTGCCAGCAGTGATTGGCTAGCGGGACTCGAGCAGTACTTC.

The chain carries TRBV7-2 and TRBJ2-5; 9 bases fit TRBD1. CDR3 length: 15 amino acids. After removal of 5 bases from V and 5 bases from J, the junction contained 9 bases not matched to a gene. From germline, CDR1 is SGHTA and CDR2 FQGNSA. The CDR3 sequence: CASSPSRTGVETQYF. CDR3 nucleotide sequence: TGTGCCAGCAGCCCCTCTAGGACAGGGGTGGAGACCCAGTACTTC.

The chain is built from TRBV19 and TRBJ2-5, with D possibly being TRBD2 (5 bases). V gave up 2 bases and J gave up 5 bases, with 15 bases separating them. The CDR3 has 15 amino acids. CDR1 and CDR2 from the germline V gene are LNHDA and SQIVND (reference sequence). This CDR3 reads CASSITPGMVETQYF. For the CDR3, the DNA is TGTGCCAGTAGTATAACACCGGGGATGGTGGAGACCCAGTACTTC.

The rearrangement joins TRBV18 to TRBJ1-5, with 8 bases lining up with TRBD1. CDR3 length: 15 amino acids. CDR1 is KGHSH and CDR2 is LQKENI in the germline V gene. Trimming at V came to 5 bases and at J to 0 bases, leaving 3 bases not matched to a gene. The CDR3 nucleotides are TGTGCCAGCTCAACGACAGGGGATAGCAATCAGCCCCAGCATTTT. Translating gives CASSTTGDSNQPQHF.

The chain is built from TRBV19 and TRBJ1-5; D gene ambiguous. Germline CDR1 reads LNHDA; CDR2 reads SQIVND (reference sequence). V was cut by 4 bases and J by 1 base, with 17 bases left in between. CDR3 size: 17 residues. The CDR3 nucleotides are TGTGCCAGTAGTACAATAGAGTTCACGGTCAGCAATCAGCCCCAGCATTTT. Translation: CASSTIEFTVSNQPQHF. The full variable domain, completed using reference TRBV19 and TRBJ1-5, is DGGITQSPKYLFRKEGQNVTLSCEQNLNHDAMYWYRQDPGQGLRLIYYSQIVNDFQKGDIAEGYSVSREKKESFPLTVTSAQKNPTAFYLCASSTIEFTVSNQPQHFGDGTRLSIL.

The chain links TRBV9 to TRBJ2-7; D might be TRBD2 (6 bases). The V gene's germline CDR1 is SGDLS and CDR2 YYNGEE. Trimming pared 4 bases from V and 2 bases from J, leaving 16 bases between. The CDR3 contains 15 residues. CDR3 region: CASSSAGDWAYEQYF. The CDR3 DNA sequence: TGTGCCAGCAGCTCCGCCGGGGACTGGGCCTACGAGCAGTACTTC.

There are a few counts of this clone. V is TRBV5-8 and J is TRBJ1-1; D unclear. The CDR3 runs 12 residues. Trimming took off 4 bases at V and 3 bases at J, with 7 bases between the two ends. Looked up from germline, CDR1 is SGHTS and CDR2 is YDEGEE. In DNA, the CDR3 is TGTGCCAGCAGCCGTACGGACACTGAAGCTTTCTTT. Translation: CASSRTDTEAFF.

This chain uses TRBV11-2 with TRBJ1-5; D gene ambiguous. The CDR3 is made up of 13 amino acids. V was clipped by 5 bases and J by 7 bases, with 12 bases between them. Germline CDR1 and CDR2: SGHAT and FQNNGV. In DNA, the CDR3 is TGTGCCAGCAGCCCATCTCCTAGCCAGCCCCAGCATTTT. Translated, it gives CASSPSPSQPQHF.

The CDR3 loop reads CASSIGVGQRKTEAFF. The CDR3 DNA is TGTGCCAGTAGTATAGGGGTGGGACAGAGAAAGACTGAAGCTTTCTTT. The J gene is TRBJ1-1, the V gene TRBV19; 7 bases map to TRBD1. V lost 1 base, J lost 5 bases, and 10 bases stayed unmatched. The germline CDR1 and CDR2 sequences are LNHDA and SQIVND (reference sequence). This CDR3 has 16 residues.

V gene TRBV28 combines with J gene TRBJ1-1; 7 bases are shared with TRBD1. Germline V gene lookup returns CDR1 MDHEN and CDR2 SYDVKM. CDR3 length equals 14 residues. V trimming: 3 bases; J trimming: 3 bases; junction bases outside the gene matches: 4. Here the CDR3 reads CASSLRGRDTEAFF. DNA of the CDR3: TGTGCCAGCAGTTTGAGGGGGCGGGACACTGAAGCTTTCTTT.

The chain links TRBV5-1 to TRBJ2-2; TRBD1 agrees at 10 bases. Germline V CDR1 and CDR2: SGHRS, YFSETQ. The trim removed 4 bases at V and 5 bases at J, leaving 5 bases unmatched. The CDR3 spans 15 residues. The CDR3 protein is CASSPGQGRTGELFF. CDR3 nucleotide sequence: TGCGCCAGCAGCCCGGGACAGGGGCGTACCGGGGAGCTGTTTTTT.

The chain joins TRBV7-8 to TRBJ1-1; D remains unclear. The CDR3 spans 12 residues. Between the trimmed V and J ends, which lost 5 bases and 8 bases, there was a span of 12 bases. Germline V gene lookup returns CDR1 SGHVS and CDR2 FQNEAQ. The DNA of the CDR3 is TGTGCCAGCAGCCCCAGGATCAACGAAGCTTTCTTT. Protein sequence: CASSPRINEAFF.

The chain couples TRBV28 to TRBJ2-6; 10 nucleotides line up with TRBD2. Trimming took 6 bases from V and 0 from J; bases not matched to a gene: 8. This CDR3 spans 18 amino acids. Germline values: CDR1 MDHEN, CDR2 SYDVKM. The CDR3 reads CASRPTSGKISGANVLTF. In DNA form, the CDR3 reads TGTGCCAGCAGACCCACTAGCGGGAAGATCTCTGGGGCCAACGTCCTGACTTTC.

The rearrangement joins TRBV7-8 to TRBJ1-6; a weak D match, TRBD1 (6 bases). Trimming removed 5 bases at V and 9 bases at J, with 14 bases between. There are 14 residues in the CDR3. Germline lookup yields CDR1 SGHVS and CDR2 FQNEAQ. The CDR3 sequence: CASSHAGGFSPLHF. The CDR3 DNA is TGTGCCAGCAGCCATGCGGGGGGCTTTTCACCCCTCCACTTT.

V is TRBV9 and J is TRBJ2-1; possible D gene TRBD1, 6 bases. The germline gives CDR1 SGDLS, CDR2 YYNGEE. V was pared by 3 bases and J by 1 base, with 14 bases between. This CDR3 has 16 amino acids. The CDR3 region has the DNA TGTGCCAGCAGCGGACCAACCAGGGGTTCCTACAATGAGCAGTTCTTC. Translated, it gives CASSGPTRGSYNEQFF. Complete variable domain (other parts from reference TRBV9 and TRBJ2-1): DSGVTQTPKHLITATGQRVTLRCSPRSGDLSVYWYQQSLDQGLQFLIQYYNGEERAKGNILERFSAQQFPDLHSELNLSSLELGDSALYFCASSGPTRGSYNEQFFGPGTRLTVL.

DNA of the CDR3: TGTGCCAGCAGTTTGTGGGTCGGGGGACAGCCCCAGCATTTT. Translation gives CASSLWVGGQPQHF. The chain has TRBV27 and TRBJ1-5, with D possibly TRBD1 on 5 matching bases. The CDR3 is made up of 14 amino acids. CDR1 is MNHEY and CDR2 is SMNVEV in the germline V gene (reference sequence). V lost 3 bases and J 7 bases, leaving 13 bases between the germline ends.

This clone was detected once. This chain links TRBV11-3 with TRBJ2-2, with 7 positions matching TRBD1. V trimming: 5 bases; J trimming: 5 bases; junction bases outside the gene matches: 11. The CDR3 length is 16 residues. Germline lookup yields CDR1 SGHNT and CDR2 YENEEA. CDR3 bases: TGTGCCAGCAGCAACCGGGACAGCTTTAGAACCGGGGAGCTGTTTTTT. Translating gives CASSNRDSFRTGELFF.